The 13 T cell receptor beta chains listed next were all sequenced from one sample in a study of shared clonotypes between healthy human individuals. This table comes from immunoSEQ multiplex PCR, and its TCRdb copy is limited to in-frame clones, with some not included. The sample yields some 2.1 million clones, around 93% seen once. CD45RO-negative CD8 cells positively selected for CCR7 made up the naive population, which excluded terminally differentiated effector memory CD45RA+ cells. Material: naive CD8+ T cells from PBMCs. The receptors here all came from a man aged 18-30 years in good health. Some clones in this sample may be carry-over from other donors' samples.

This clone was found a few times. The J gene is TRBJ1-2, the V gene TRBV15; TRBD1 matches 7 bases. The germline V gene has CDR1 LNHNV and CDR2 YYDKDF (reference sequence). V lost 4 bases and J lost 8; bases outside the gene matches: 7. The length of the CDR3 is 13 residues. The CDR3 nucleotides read TGTGCCACCAGCACCGGGACAGCGCGCGGCTACACCTTC. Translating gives CATSTGTARGYTF.

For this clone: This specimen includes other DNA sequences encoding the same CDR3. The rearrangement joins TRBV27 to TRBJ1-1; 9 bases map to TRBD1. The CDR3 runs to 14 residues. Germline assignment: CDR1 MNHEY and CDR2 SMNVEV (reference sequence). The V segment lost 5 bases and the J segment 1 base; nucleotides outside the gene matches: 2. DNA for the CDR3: TGTGCCAGCAGTCCGGACAGGGGGAACACTGAAGCTTTCTTT. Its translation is CASSPDRGNTEAFF.

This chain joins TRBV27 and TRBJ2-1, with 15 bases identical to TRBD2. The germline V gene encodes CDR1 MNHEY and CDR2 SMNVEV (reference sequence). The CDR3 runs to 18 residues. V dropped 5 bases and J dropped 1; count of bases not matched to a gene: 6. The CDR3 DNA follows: TGTGCCAGCAGTCCCGGACTAGCGGGAGGGTCGTCCTACAATGAGCAGTTCTTC. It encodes CASSPGLAGGSSYNEQFF.

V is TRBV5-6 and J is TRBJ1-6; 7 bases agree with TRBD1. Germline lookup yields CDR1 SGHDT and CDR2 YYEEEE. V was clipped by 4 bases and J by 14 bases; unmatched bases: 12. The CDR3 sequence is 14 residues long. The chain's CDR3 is CASSLRGANRALHF. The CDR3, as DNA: TGTGCCAGCAGCCTCAGGGGGGCGAATAGAGCCCTCCACTTT. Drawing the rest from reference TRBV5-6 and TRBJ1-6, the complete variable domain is DAGVTQSPTHLIKTRGQQVTLRCSPKSGHDTVSWYQQALGQGPQFIFQYYEEEERQRGNFPDRFSGHQFPNYSSELNVNALLLGDSALYLCASSLRGANRALHFGNGTRLTVT.

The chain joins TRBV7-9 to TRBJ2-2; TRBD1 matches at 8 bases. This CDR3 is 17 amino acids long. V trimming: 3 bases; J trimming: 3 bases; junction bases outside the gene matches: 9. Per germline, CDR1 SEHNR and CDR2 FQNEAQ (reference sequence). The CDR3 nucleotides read TGTGCCAGCAGCTTCAGGGCAGGGGGCTTCGACACCGGGGAGCTGTTTTTT. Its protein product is CASSFRAGGFDTGELFF.

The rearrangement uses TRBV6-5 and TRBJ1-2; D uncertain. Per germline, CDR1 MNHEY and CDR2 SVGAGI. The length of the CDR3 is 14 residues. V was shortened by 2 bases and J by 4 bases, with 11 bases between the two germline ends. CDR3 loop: CASSYSETTYGYTF. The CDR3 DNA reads TGTGCCAGCAGTTACAGCGAGACAACCTATGGCTACACCTTC.

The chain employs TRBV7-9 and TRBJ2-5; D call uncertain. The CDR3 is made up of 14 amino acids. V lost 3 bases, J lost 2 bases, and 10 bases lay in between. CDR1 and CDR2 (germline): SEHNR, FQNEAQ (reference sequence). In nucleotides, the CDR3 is TGTGCCAGCAGCTTCCGGGCGGTACAAGAGACCCAGTACTTC. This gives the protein CASSFRAVQETQYF.

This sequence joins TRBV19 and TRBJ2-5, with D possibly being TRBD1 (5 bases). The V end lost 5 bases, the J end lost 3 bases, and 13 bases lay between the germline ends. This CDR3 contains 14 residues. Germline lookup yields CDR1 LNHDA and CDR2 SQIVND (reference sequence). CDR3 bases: TGTGCCAGTAGTCAGTTATGGGGCGAAGAGACCCAGTACTTC. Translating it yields CASSQLWGEETQYF.

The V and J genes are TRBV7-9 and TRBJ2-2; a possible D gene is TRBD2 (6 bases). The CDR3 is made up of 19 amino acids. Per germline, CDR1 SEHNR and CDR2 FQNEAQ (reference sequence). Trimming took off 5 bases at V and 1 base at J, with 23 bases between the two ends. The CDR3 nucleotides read TGTGCCAGCAGCCCCCGGCGTCGCGGCGGGATCGAGAACACCGGGGAGCTGTTTTTT. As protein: CASSPRRRGGIENTGELFF.

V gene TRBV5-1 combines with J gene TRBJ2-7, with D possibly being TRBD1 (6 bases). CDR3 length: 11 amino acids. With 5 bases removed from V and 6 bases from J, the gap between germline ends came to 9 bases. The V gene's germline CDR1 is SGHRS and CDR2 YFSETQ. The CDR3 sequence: CASRGALEQYF. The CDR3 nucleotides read TGCGCCAGCAGGGGGGCCCTCGAGCAGTACTTC.

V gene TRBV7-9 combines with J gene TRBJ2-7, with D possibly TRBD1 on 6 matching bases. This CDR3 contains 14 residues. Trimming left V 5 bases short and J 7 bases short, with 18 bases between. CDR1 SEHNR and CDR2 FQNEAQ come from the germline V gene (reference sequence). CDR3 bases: TGTGCCAGCAGCCCTAGACCCAGGGGCGCTGAGCAGTACTTC. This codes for CASSPRPRGAEQYF.

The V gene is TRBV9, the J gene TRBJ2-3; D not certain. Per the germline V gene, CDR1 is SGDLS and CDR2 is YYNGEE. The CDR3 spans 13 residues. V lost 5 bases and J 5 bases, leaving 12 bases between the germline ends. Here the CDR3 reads CASRDEVEDTQYF. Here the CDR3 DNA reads TGTGCCAGCAGGGATGAAGTGGAAGATACGCAGTATTTT. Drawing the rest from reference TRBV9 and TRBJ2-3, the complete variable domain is DSGVTQTPKHLITATGQRVTLRCSPRSGDLSVYWYQQSLDQGLQFLIQYYNGEERAKGNILERFSAQQFPDLHSELNLSSLELGDSALYFCASRDEVEDTQYFGPGTRLTVL.

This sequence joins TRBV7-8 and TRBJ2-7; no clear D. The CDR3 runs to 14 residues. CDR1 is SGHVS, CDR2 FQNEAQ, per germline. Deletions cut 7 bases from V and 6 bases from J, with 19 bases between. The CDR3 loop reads CASTQWSGPSEQYF. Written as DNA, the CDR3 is TGTGCCAGCACCCAATGGAGTGGCCCTAGCGAGCAGTACTTC. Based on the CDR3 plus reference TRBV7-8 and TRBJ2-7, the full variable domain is GAGVSQSPRYKVAKRGQDVALRCDPISGHVSLFWYQQALGQGPEFLTYFQNEAQLDKSGLPSDRFFAERPEGSVSTLKIQRTQQEDSAVYLCASTQWSGPSEQYFGPGTRLTVT.